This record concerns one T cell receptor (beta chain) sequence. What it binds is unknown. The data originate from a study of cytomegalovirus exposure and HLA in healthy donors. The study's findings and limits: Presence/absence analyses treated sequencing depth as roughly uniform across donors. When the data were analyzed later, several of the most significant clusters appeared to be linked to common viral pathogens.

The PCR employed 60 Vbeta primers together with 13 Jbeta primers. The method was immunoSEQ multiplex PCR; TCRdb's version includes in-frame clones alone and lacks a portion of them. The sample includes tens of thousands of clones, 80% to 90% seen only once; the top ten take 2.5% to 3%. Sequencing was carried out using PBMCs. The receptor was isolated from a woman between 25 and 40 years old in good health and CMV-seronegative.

For the CDR3, the DNA is TGCGCCAGCAACAGACAGGGGGCTAGGGATGAAAAACTGTTTTTT. Translated, it gives CASNRQGARDEKLFF. The chain has TRBV5-1 and TRBJ1-4, with 10 bases lining up with TRBD1. The V and J ends lost 6 bases and 6 bases, in that order; junction bases with no gene match: 8. This CDR3 region has 15 residues. The germline gives CDR1 SGHRS, CDR2 YFSETQ. Drawing the rest from reference TRBV5-1 and TRBJ1-4, the complete variable domain is KAGVTQTPRYLIKTRGQQVTLSCSPISGHRSVSWYQQTPGQGLQFLFEYFSETQRNKGNFPGRFSGRQFSNSRSEMNVSTLELGDSALYLCASNRQGARDEKLFFGSGTQLSVL.